The next 22 T cell receptor beta chains were all read from a single sample in a study of yellow fever vaccine responses in identical twins. TCRdb used MiXCR to reprocess the RT-PCR reads, holding one entry per CDR3 protein. The sample has about 16,000 distinct CDR3 sequences; around 80% are singletons. The sequencing here drew on T cells from blood (PBMCs), unsorted or a sorted subset (not recorded which), taken before or after yellow fever vaccination (not recorded which). Receptors originate from a woman aged 18-30 years who received the yellow fever vaccine.

The chain carries TRBV7-3 and TRBJ1-5; D ambiguous. The CDR3 consists of 15 residues. The ends were cut back, 1 base at V and 0 bases at J, with 7 bases in the middle. Germline V gene lookup returns CDR1 SGHTA and CDR2 FQGTGA. CDR3 sequence: CASSLINPSNQPQHF. The CDR3 region has the DNA TGTGCCAGCAGCTTAATTAATCCTAGCAATCAGCCCCAGCATTTT. The full variable domain, with the rest looked up from reference TRBV7-3 and TRBJ1-5, is GAGVSQTPSNKVTEKGKYVELRCDPISGHTALYWYRQSLGQGPEFLIYFQGTGAADDSGLPNDRFFAVRPEGSVSTLKIQRTERGDSAVYLCASSLINPSNQPQHFGDGTRLSIL.

The chain links TRBV29-1 to TRBJ2-1; a possible D gene is TRBD1 (6 bases). V was cut by 4 bases and J by 13 bases, with 11 bases left in between. CDR3 length: 10 amino acids. CDR1 and CDR2 from the germline V gene are SQVTM and ANQGSEA. The CDR3 is CSVGGLDQFF. CDR3 sequence (DNA): TGCAGCGTTGGGGGGCTCGATCAGTTCTTC.

The J gene is TRBJ2-3, the V gene TRBV20-1; 11 positions match TRBD2. Looked up from germline, CDR1 is DFQATT and CDR2 is SNEGSKA (reference sequence). The CDR3 runs to 14 residues. J gave up 4 bases and V 5 bases, and 5 bases lay outside the gene matches. CDR3 sequence reads: CSAVTSGIADTQYF. In DNA form, the CDR3 reads TGCAGTGCTGTGACTAGCGGGATAGCAGATACGCAGTATTTT.

The genes are TRBV11-3 and TRBJ2-4, with D tentatively TRBD1 (5 bases). There are 17 residues in the CDR3. V dropped 1 base and J dropped 0 bases, with 13 bases sitting between them. Germline loops: CDR1 SGHNT, CDR2 YENEEA. This CDR3 reads CASSLVDSAVAKNIQYF. DNA of the CDR3: TGTGCCAGCAGCTTAGTTGACAGCGCGGTAGCCAAAAACATTCAGTACTTC. The full variable domain, in which reference TRBV11-3 and TRBJ2-4 provide the parts outside the CDR3, is EAGVVQSPRYKIIEKKQPVAFWCNPISGHNTLYWYLQNLGQGPELLIRYENEEAVDDSQLPKDRFSAERLKGVDSTLKIQPAELGDSAVYLCASSLVDSAVAKNIQYFGAGTRLSVL.

This clonotype showed up just a few times. This chain joins TRBV29-1 and TRBJ1-2; the D gene is possibly TRBD1 (5 bases). Germline V gene sequence: CDR1 SQVTM, CDR2 ANQGSEA. The CDR3 spans 12 residues. The V end was cut by 4 bases, the J end by 7 bases, with 13 bases between. CDR3 DNA: TGCAGCGTTGTAGCCGGGGCCGGTGGCTACACCTTC. It codes for CSVVAGAGGYTF.

The chain combines TRBV11-1 with TRBJ1-4; 9 nucleotides agree with TRBD1. From germline, CDR1 is SGHAT and CDR2 FQDESV (reference sequence). V dropped 4 bases and J dropped 8; count of bases not matched to a gene: 8. This CDR3 has 15 residues. The CDR3 protein is CASSSRDRVPEKLFF. CDR3 coding DNA: TGTGCCAGCAGCTCCCGGGACAGGGTCCCCGAAAAACTGTTTTTT.

This chain links TRBV12-3 or TRBV12-4 with TRBJ2-1; 8 bases map to TRBD2. The CDR3 has 15 amino acids. The ends lost 2 bases at V and 9 bases at J; junction bases unmatched: 9. CDR3: CASSLRRGEAGEQFF. In nucleotides, the CDR3 is TGTGCCAGCAGTTTACGGCGGGGGGAAGCGGGTGAGCAGTTCTTC.

The chain links TRBV20-1 to TRBJ2-5; D possibly corresponds to TRBD1 (6 bases). Per the germline V gene, CDR1 is DFQATT and CDR2 is SNEGSKA (reference sequence). The CDR3 runs to 13 residues. V was shortened by 5 bases and J by 6 bases, with 16 bases between the two germline ends. This CDR3 is CSAGQSVGKTQYF. The DNA of the CDR3 is TGCAGTGCTGGACAGTCTGTGGGGAAGACCCAGTACTTC.

V gene TRBV11-1 combines with J gene TRBJ2-3; TRBD2 matches 10 bases. With V trimmed by 8 bases and J by 6 bases, 8 bases remained unmatched. CDR3 size: 14 residues. Germline V CDR1 and CDR2: SGHAT, FQDESV (reference sequence). CDR3 nucleotide sequence: TGTGCCAGCCAACTAAGCGGGAGGGACGATACGCAGTATTTT. Its protein product is CASQLSGRDDTQYF.

The gene calls are TRBV3-1 and TRBJ2-7; no definite D call. CDR3 length: 12 amino acids. Germline V lookup: CDR1 LGHDT, CDR2 YNNKEL (reference sequence). V lost 5 bases and J 4 bases, leaving 9 bases between the germline ends. CDR3 loop: CASSEETYEQYF. CDR3 nucleotides: TGTGCCAGCAGCGAGGAAACTTACGAGCAGTACTTC.

The chain recombines TRBV29-1 with TRBJ1-1; TRBD1 is a possible D gene (6 bases). Germline V lookup: CDR1 SQVTM, CDR2 ANQGSEA. The CDR3 consists of 12 residues. The V end was cut by 5 bases, the J end by 1 base, with 8 bases between. This chain's CDR3 is CSVSTGNTEAFF. CDR3 DNA sequence: TGCAGCGTTTCGACAGGGAACACTGAAGCTTTCTTT.

The chain employs TRBV12-3 or TRBV12-4 and TRBJ2-7, with 9 positions matching TRBD2. The ends lost 3 bases at V and 3 bases at J; junction bases unmatched: 3. This CDR3 region has 14 residues. In nucleotides, the CDR3 is TGTGCCAGCAGTTTCCTAGCGGGAAACTACGAGCAGTACTTC. It yields the protein CASSFLAGNYEQYF.

The V and J genes are TRBV25-1 and TRBJ1-2, with D unresolved. The V and J ends lost 4 bases and 4 bases respectively, with 7 bases between them. There are 12 residues in the CDR3. Germline lookup yields CDR1 MGHDK and CDR2 SYGVNS. The CDR3 reads CASSGPPYGYTF. CDR3 coding DNA: TGTGCCAGCAGTGGACCCCCCTATGGCTACACCTTC.

The chain recombines TRBV18 with TRBJ2-7, with 12 nucleotides matching TRBD1. V lost 5 bases and J lost 6; bases outside the gene matches: 11. Germline CDR1 is KGHSH and CDR2 is LQKENI. The CDR3 sequence is 16 residues long. The CDR3 DNA reads as TGTGCCAGCTCAGCATTGGGACAGGGGGCTGGTACCGAGCAGTACTTC. Protein product: CASSALGQGAGTEQYF.

The chain carries TRBV14 and TRBJ2-1; D possibly corresponds to TRBD1 (6 bases). The CDR3 is 18 amino acids. With 0 bases removed from V and 6 bases from J, the gap between germline ends came to 21 bases. The germline V gene has CDR1 SGHDN and CDR2 FVKESK. The CDR3 region is CASSQDPTGPHRANEQFF. The CDR3 coding sequence is TGTGCCAGCAGCCAAGATCCTACAGGTCCTCACAGGGCCAATGAGCAGTTCTTC. The full variable domain, rest sourced from reference TRBV14 and TRBJ2-1, is EAGVTQFPSHSVIEKGQTVTLRCDPISGHDNLYWYRRVMGKEIKFLLHFVKESKQDESGMPNNRFLAERTGGTYSTLKVQPAELEDSGVYFCASSQDPTGPHRANEQFFGPGTRLTVL.

The chain carries TRBV6-2 or TRBV6-3 and TRBJ1-1, with D perhaps TRBD1 (6 bases). The CDR3 covers 15 residues. From germline, CDR1 is MNHEY and CDR2 SVGEGT. V lost 2 bases and J lost 3, with 13 bases in between. CDR3 nucleotide sequence: TGTGCCAGCAGTTACCCGACAGGTTTCGACACTGAAGCTTTCTTT. This gives the protein CASSYPTGFDTEAFF.

V and J are TRBV30 and TRBJ1-5; no clear D gene. The CDR3 is made up of 14 amino acids. V was clipped by 0 bases and J by 7 bases, with 13 bases between them. Germline CDR1 reads GTSNPN; CDR2 reads SVGIG (reference sequence). The CDR3 coding sequence is TGTGCCTGGAGTGTACTCGAAGTAGGACAGCCCCAGCATTTT. Amino acids: CAWSVLEVGQPQHF.

The chain carries TRBV7-9 and TRBJ2-5; a possible D gene is TRBD1 (5 bases). Germline V CDR1 and CDR2: SEHNR, FQNEAQ (reference sequence). The CDR3 is 15 amino acids. The V end lost 1 base, the J end lost 1 base, and 10 bases lay between the germline ends. This CDR3 reads CASSLDGQGQETQYF. CDR3 in DNA: TGTGCCAGCAGCTTAGACGGACAAGGCCAAGAGACCCAGTACTTC.

The chain has TRBV7-9 and TRBJ2-2, with D tentatively TRBD2 (6 bases). There are 15 residues in the CDR3. Germline-derived CDR1 and CDR2 are SEHNR and FQNEAQ (reference sequence). The ends were cut back, 5 bases at V and 7 bases at J, with 17 bases in the middle. The CDR3 DNA reads TGTGCCAGCAGCCCCCCGGGACTGTCCTTCGGGGAGCTGTTTTTT. This codes for CASSPPGLSFGELFF.

This chain connects TRBV11-1 to TRBJ2-7; D call uncertain. Germline CDR1 and CDR2: SGHAT and FQDESV (reference sequence). The CDR3 runs 15 residues. Trimming stripped 2 bases from V and 3 bases from J, with 14 bases between. CDR3 amino acids: CASSLSPETIYEQYF. The CDR3 DNA is TGTGCCAGCAGCTTATCCCCAGAAACTATCTACGAGCAGTACTTC.

This clonotype was detected a few times. This chain links TRBV20-1 with TRBJ2-1; tentatively, D is TRBD1 (6 bases). This CDR3 is built from 12 residues. V gave up 4 bases and J gave up 9 bases, with 13 bases separating them. From germline, CDR1 is DFQATT and CDR2 SNEGSKA (reference sequence). The CDR3: CSATQGKGEQFF. CDR3 DNA: TGCAGTGCTACACAGGGAAAGGGTGAGCAGTTCTTC.

The rearrangement links TRBV9 to TRBJ1-4; no clear D. The CDR3 is 14 amino acids. The V gene lost 4 bases and the J gene lost 6 bases, with 13 bases spanning the gap. The V gene's germline CDR1 is SGDLS and CDR2 YYNGEE. CDR3 loop: CASSIQEMDEKLFF. In DNA form, the CDR3 reads TGTGCCAGCAGCATCCAAGAGATGGATGAAAAACTGTTTTTT.